This T cell receptor (beta chain) was recovered during a study of blood T cell repertoires in COVID-19. Across the whole study: COVID-19 samples, acute and convalescent, were from the United States, Italy and Spain. PBMCs, B-cell-depleted T cells, or T cells were the source of the cDNA or gDNA that made up the material.

This clone occurred a few times. Seattle cases were enrolled at active infection and followed longitudinally. Authors' analysis steps: Reference gene primer amplification in the assay estimated nucleated cell counts. Here immunoSEQ multiplex PCR was the method, and the copy in TCRdb shows in-frame clones only, minus some. That table supplies the V and J calls and clone size; D and trimming were determined from the DNA. The repertoire includes about 96,000 clones, roughly 89% of them detected once, and 4% to 5% sits in the top ten. Trimming removed 2 bases from V and 2 bases from J; junction bases left unmatched: 6. Germline lookup yields CDR1 LNHDA and CDR2 SQIVND (reference sequence). There are 16 residues in the CDR3.

This rearrangement joins TRBV19 to TRBJ2-1; 7 bases map to TRBD2. The sample was peripheral blood. The sequence derives from a human donor with COVID-19, enrolled during active disease. The donor label of this sample is uncertain. This CDR3 is CASSISPSGTYNEQFF. The CDR3 DNA reads as TGTGCCAGTAGTATATCTCCTAGCGGAACCTACAATGAGCAGTTCTTC.